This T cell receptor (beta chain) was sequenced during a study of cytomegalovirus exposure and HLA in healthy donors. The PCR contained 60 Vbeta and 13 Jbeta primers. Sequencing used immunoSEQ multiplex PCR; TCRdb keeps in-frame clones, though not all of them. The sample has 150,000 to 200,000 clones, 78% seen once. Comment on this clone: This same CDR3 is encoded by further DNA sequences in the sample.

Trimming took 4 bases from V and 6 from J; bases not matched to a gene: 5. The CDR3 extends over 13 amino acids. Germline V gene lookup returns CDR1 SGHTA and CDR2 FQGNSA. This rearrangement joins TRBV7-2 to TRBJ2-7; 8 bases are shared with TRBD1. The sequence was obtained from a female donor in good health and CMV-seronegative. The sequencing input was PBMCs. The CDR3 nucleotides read TGTGCCAGCAGCTCCCGACAGGGGTTCGAGCAGTACTTC. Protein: CASSSRQGFEQYF.